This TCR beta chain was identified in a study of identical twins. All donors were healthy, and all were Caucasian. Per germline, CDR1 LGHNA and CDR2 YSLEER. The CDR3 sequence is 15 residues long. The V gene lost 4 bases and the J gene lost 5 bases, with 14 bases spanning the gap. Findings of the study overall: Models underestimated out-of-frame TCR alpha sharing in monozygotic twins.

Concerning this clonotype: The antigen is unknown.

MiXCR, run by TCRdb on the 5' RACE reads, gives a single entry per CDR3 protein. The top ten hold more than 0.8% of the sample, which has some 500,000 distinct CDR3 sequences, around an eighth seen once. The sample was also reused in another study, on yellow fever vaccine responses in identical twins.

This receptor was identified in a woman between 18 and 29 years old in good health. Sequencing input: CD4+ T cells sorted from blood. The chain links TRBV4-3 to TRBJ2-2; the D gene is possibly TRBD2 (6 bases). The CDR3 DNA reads TGCGCCAGCAGCCGTACAGCGGGCGGTACCGGGGAGCTGTTTTTT. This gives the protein CASSRTAGGTGELFF.